This T cell receptor (beta chain) was found in a study of cytomegalovirus exposure and HLA in healthy donors (dated by TCRdb to between 2016 and 2019). A note on the overall study: An earlier analysis of around 600 of the donors reported 250 to 300 Gb of sequence data and 117 million unique TCR beta sequences from about 179 million T cells. In a later analysis, previously published TCR beta repertoires from about 670 donors were re-analyzed and high-resolution HLA genotyping was added so that TCR occurrence patterns could be studied. To predict cytomegalovirus infection status, the study brought together high-throughput TCR immunosequencing, statistical association of individual TCRs with disease status, and machine learning. Every repertoire in the discovery cohort had been generated on one and the same sequencing platform. A later genetic analysis used genome-wide SNP genotypes for about 55% of the 666 donors, treating that subset as a discovery cohort. The number of typed donors differed by locus: about 620-640 for A, B, C, DRB1 and DQB1; 500 to 550 for DQA1; 606 for DPA1; and about 470 for DPB1. Because of strong linkage in the cohort, roughly five DR-DQ haplotypes were treated as single units for association and clustering. Roughly 300 gigabases of sequencing data and tens of millions of unique TCR sequences were included in an early release covering about 700 HLA-typed donors. Of the 300 to 500 genotyped donors, roughly 76% were placed in the genetic ancestry cluster associated with self-reported Caucasian donors. The T cell repertoires of under 750 subjects were profiled by immunosequencing and related to cytomegalovirus serostatus. Class I and class II HLA loci were covered by the typing at four-digit resolution. In an earlier analysis of a few hundred of the donors, high-throughput TCR beta sequencing was used to judge whether each TCR beta V gene segment behaved as functional or pseudogenic. Besides the first cohort of roughly 660 subjects, a separate validation cohort made up of roughly 120 different subjects was used. The later analysis used no new phenotypic data to find candidate immune exposures, relying instead on TCR beta sequences and their occurrence across donors. The study aimed to test whether signatures of past pathogen exposure could be identified by cataloging public T cell receptors. Among some 400 genotyped donors of the cohort, an average of around 240,000 unique TCR beta nucleotide sequences was sequenced per donor, of which about 19% were non-productive. Donor age, sex, ethnicity and CMV serostatus were compiled alongside the repertoire data.

Library method: the immunoSEQ multiplex PCR assay. For the multiplex PCR, a mixture combining 60 forward primers for TCR Vbeta segments and 13 reverse primers for TCR Jbeta segments was used. The CDR3 region of rearranged TCR beta genes was amplified from genomic DNA by a multiplex PCR assay. On the Illumina HiSeq System, the amplified TCR beta libraries were sequenced as 87-base-pair reads. As for the original processing: A later analysis tallied roughly 80 million unique TCR beta chains across the 700 or so repertoires, and about 12 million of those chains were shared by two or more donors. A nearest-neighbor algorithm error-corrected the raw reads and collapsed the reads into unique sequences, merging closely related sequences to remove PCR and sequencing errors. Alignment of CDR3 sequences to IMGT reference sequences was used to assign V, D and J gene segments. Each retained sequence needed at least a six-nucleotide match to both a V gene segment and a J gene segment. A rearrangement was called productive if the CDR3 had no stop codons and remained in frame with V and J, and every other rearrangement was called non-productive. CDR3 was defined by IMGT convention, running from the second conserved V-encoded cysteine to the conserved J-encoded phenylalanine. Sequences without an unambiguous match to a single V gene segment were excluded from the earlier analysis of 450 to 650 of the donors. An earlier analysis of 500 to 700 of the donors classified V segments as functional when productive rearrangements were above 56.7% and as segregating when the standard deviation between donors was above 5%. A statistical classification framework was developed to diagnose cytomegalovirus status using the catalog of TCR beta chain sequences. In a later analysis, V and J genes were assigned by comparing TCR nucleotide sequences against IMGT/GENE-DB human TR gene sequences. The TCRdist pipeline was used in a later analysis to assign CDR3 sequences and most-parsimonious VDJ recombination scenarios. A later analysis defined each TCR beta chain by its CDR3 amino acid sequence plus V-gene family, and excluded reads lacking a unique V-gene family. A later analysis removed 450 to 600 highly shared, low-generation-probability nucleotide sequences to deal with suspected cross-contamination and a sequencing artifact. For each public chain, a later analysis derived a clonal expansion index from normalized ranks of inferred template counts within each repertoire. Generation probabilities in a later analysis came from a VDJ recombination model fitted to out-of-frame rearrangements, and those results were checked against IGoR. Hypergeometric tests were used in a later analysis to score TCR-TCR, TCR-HLA and TCR-CMV co-occurrence, with a repertoire-size bias correction applied to the TCR pairs. In a later analysis, false discovery rates were estimated by permuting HLA or CMV assignments 20 times. A later analysis grouped co-occurring TCRs with DBSCAN, adding TCRdist sequence similarity when clustering within HLA-allele-positive subsets. Co-occurrence clustering excluded repertoires with fewer than 30,000 or more than 120,000 public chains, plus five with anomalous nucleotide sharing. TCRdb provides this immuneACCESS table in a form limited to in-frame rearrangements. Some clones are lacking; in checked studies, under half of them reflect an unresolved V gene, and why the rest are absent is not known. V, J and clone size are those of that table, while D and trimming were read from the DNA. Counted in this sample were more than 85,000 clones; around 70% of them appeared once. The top ten clones comprise more than 12% of the sample.

The cohort consisted of 600 or so healthy bone marrow donors. At the time of sampling, every cohort member was nominally healthy, though immune exposures that went unrecorded were likely present. The donor was CMV seropositive and was included in the group of 270 or so seropositive cohort members. A peripheral blood sample was provided by each donor, and peripheral blood mononuclear cells were used for TCR beta sequencing. Genomic DNA extraction from the blood cell samples was performed with the Qiagen DNeasy Blood Extraction Kit. In regard to this clone: The specificity of this receptor is unknown. No base-level quality is on record; no much larger clone is a single base apart.

V is cut by 10 bases and J by 0 bases, and the space between the germline ends is 19 bases. Spanning cysteine to phenylalanine, the CDR3 consists of 15 amino acids. The kept DNA is CDR3 alone, 45 bases in frame from the first base. The CDR1 and CDR2 encoded by the germline V gene (reference sequence) are LNHNV and YYDKDF. Overall study outcomes, separate from this receptor: Compared with equally common non-associated chains, HLA-associated TCR beta chains in a later analysis were more clonally expanded and had lower generation probabilities. For the cohort, immune exposure information was limited to CMV serostatus. In vitro tests confirmed that a few of the cytomegalovirus-associated TCR beta chains recognize cytomegalovirus antigens. Because counts were too low, roughly 16 rarely observed V segments, including chromosome 9 orphons, were excluded from the earlier analysis of around 640 of the donors. Most CMV-associated TCR beta chains appeared to be HLA-restricted in a later analysis, and the HLA associations seemed to be driven largely by CMV exposure. When HLA alleles, especially DR and DQ, strongly co-occurred, attributing TCR associations to individual alleles was difficult. In a later analysis, some 17,000 TCR beta sequences were associated with specific HLA alleles at a false discovery rate of 0.05. Some IMGT-functional V segments, including TRBV6-2 and TRBV6-3, could not be told apart with the 87-base-pair reads, so those segments were excluded. Most TCR sequences were seen in very few donors, while some public TCRs were found in many individuals. According to a later analysis, parvovirus B19, influenza, CMV and Epstein-Barr virus appeared linked to several top co-occurrence clusters. An earlier analysis of several hundred of the donors showed that most TCR beta V segments appeared in productive rearrangements either about 87% or about 30% of the time, which broadly matched IMGT annotations. The presence/absence analyses assumed that sequencing depth was roughly uniform across donors, and that assumption may not be true. According to a later analysis, TCR association rates differed among HLA loci, with DRB1 alleles showing the most associated TCRs and HLA-C alleles showing the fewest. The authors suggested that the approach could potentially be extended to other disease states and immunological phenotypes. In both the original and validation cohorts, the classifier was reported to diagnose cytomegalovirus status with high specificity and sensitivity. V-gene and J-gene trimming of TCR beta chains was associated with a missense DCLRE1C variant in a later genetic analysis, and the association was replicated in an independent cohort. A cluster of highly shared sequence variants was judged likely to be a technical artifact of the sequencing pipeline. Compared with the roughly 600-donor mean, donors in an Asian-associated ancestry cluster had fewer N-insertions in productive TCRs, according to a later genetic analysis. Linkage disequilibrium might explain the correlated functional status among segregating V segments, but an unknown experimental factor could not be excluded. A further reported finding was that TCR beta sequences accurately predicted the HLA-A and HLA-B alleles for most subjects in the first cohort. A total of 150 or so TCR beta chains were listed by the study as associated with cytomegalovirus. Only TCR beta chains were sequenced in this cohort, and the absence of alpha or paired-chain data limited detectable features. HLA typing was unavailable for some donors at each locus, so association tests used only the typed subset.

This TCR was sampled from a woman between 45 and 60 years old in good health and CMV-seropositive. The V and J genes are TRBV15 and TRBJ2-7; matching of 5 bases hints at TRBD2 as the D gene. Sequenced sample: PBMCs. The DNA sequence is given as TGTGCCATCCGATCTTCGAGGGCAAGCTCCTACGAGCAGTACTTC. Its protein reads: CAIRSSRASSYEQYF. With the portions outside the CDR3 filled from the reference TRBV15 and TRBJ2-7 genes, the complete variable region becomes DAMVIQNPRYQVTQFGKPVTLSCSQTLNHNVMYWYQQKSSQAPKLLFHYYDKDFNNEADTPDNFQSRRPNTSFCFLDIRSPGLGDTAMYLCAIRSSRASSYEQYFGPGTRLTVT.